This TCR beta chain was sequenced for a study of memory CD4+ T cells and cytomegalovirus serostatus. Trimming shortened V by 0 bases and J by 5 bases, and 13 bases separated the two germline ends. There are 15 residues in the CDR3. Germline CDR1 SNHLY, CDR2 FYNNEI. The sort gate was single viable CD3+CD4+CD8-CD45RO+ cells for memory CD4+ T cells. Sequencing was performed with immunoSEQ multiplex PCR; in TCRdb, only in-frame clones are kept and a portion is missing. The sample lists 45,000 to 60,000 clones, around 78% occurring once. This sequence was found in an adult in good health and CMV-seronegative. The chain employs TRBV2 and TRBJ1-2; D ambiguous. The sequenced material came from memory CD4+ T cells from blood. Here the CDR3 reads CASSEARVSPYGYTF. CDR3 bases: TGTGCCAGCAGTGAAGCGAGGGTCAGCCCTTATGGCTACACCTTC.